This T cell receptor beta chain appears in the sequencing data of a study of CD8 T cells in ankylosing spondylitis. General study findings and limits: Disease-linked clones displayed a CD8+ phenotype and appeared relatively rarely in peripheral blood. Significant enrichment of disease-linked clones was reported in matched ankylosing spondylitis synovial fluid. Among TCR beta sequences, a motif of about 8 highly homologous variants appeared characteristic of ankylosing spondylitis blood.

CDR1 is MNHNS, CDR2 SASEGT, per germline. J gave up 1 base and V 10 bases, and 6 bases lay outside the gene matches. The CDR3 runs 14 residues. The TCR beta libraries were generated through quantitative 5'-RACE incorporating molecular barcodes. MiXCR was run by TCRdb on the 5' RACE reads, yielding one entry per CDR3 protein. Of around 130,000 distinct CDR3 sequences in the sample, around 7% were seen once. In this sample, this clonotype turned up many times. Its specificity is unknown. The sequencing input was blood, either unsorted or a sorted T cell fraction (not recorded which). This rearrangement joins TRBV6-1 to TRBJ2-2; 7 nucleotides line up with TRBD1. The receptor's source is a male donor with ankylosing spondylitis or in good health (not recorded which). The CDR3 DNA follows: TGTGCCACCGAGGACAGGAGGAACACCGGGGAGCTGTTTTTT. It codes for CATEDRRNTGELFF.